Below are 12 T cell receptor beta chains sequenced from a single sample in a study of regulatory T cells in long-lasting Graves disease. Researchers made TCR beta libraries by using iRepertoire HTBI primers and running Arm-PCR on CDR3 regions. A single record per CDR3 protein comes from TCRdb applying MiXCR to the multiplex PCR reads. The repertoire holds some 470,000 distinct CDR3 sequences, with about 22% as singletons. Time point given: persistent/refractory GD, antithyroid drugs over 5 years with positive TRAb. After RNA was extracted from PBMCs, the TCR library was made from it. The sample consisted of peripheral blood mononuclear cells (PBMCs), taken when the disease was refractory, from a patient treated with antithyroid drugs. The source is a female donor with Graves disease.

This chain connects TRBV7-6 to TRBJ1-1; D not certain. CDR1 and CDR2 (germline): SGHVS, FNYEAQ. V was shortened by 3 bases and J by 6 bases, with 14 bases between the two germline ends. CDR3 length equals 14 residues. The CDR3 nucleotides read TGTGCCAGCAGCTTCTCCTTAGACATTTCTGAAGCTTTCTTT. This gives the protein CASSFSLDISEAFF.

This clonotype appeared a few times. CDR3 sequence: CASSMGQGTGELFF. CDR3 bases: TGTGCCAGTAGTATGGGACAGGGGACCGGGGAGCTGTTTTTT. The chain combines TRBV19 with TRBJ2-2, with 10 bases matching TRBD1. Germline trimming cut 3 bases from V and 5 bases from J; bases unmatched to any gene: 0. There are 14 residues in the CDR3. CDR1 and CDR2 from the germline V gene are LNHDA and SQIVND (reference sequence).

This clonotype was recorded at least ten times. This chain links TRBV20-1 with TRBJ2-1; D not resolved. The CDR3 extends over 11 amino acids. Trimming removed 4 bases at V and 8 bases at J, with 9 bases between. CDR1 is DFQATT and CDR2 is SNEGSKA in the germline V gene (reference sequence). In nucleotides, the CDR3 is TGCAGTGCTATCCTGGGCGATGAGCAGTTCTTC. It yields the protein CSAILGDEQFF.

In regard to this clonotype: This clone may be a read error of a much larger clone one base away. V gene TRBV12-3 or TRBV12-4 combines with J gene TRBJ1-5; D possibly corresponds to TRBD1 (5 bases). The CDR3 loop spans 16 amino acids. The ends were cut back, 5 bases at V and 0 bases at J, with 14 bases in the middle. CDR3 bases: TGTGCCAGCAGTATTCCGGGACTGAATAGCAATCAGCCCCAGCATTTT. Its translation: CASSIPGLNSNQPQHF.

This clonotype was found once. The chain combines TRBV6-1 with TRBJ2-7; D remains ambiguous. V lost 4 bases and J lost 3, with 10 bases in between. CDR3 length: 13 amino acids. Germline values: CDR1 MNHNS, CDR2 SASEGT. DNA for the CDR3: TGTGCCAGCAGTGGGAGCCTAAGCTACGAGCAGTACTTC. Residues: CASSGSLSYEQYF.

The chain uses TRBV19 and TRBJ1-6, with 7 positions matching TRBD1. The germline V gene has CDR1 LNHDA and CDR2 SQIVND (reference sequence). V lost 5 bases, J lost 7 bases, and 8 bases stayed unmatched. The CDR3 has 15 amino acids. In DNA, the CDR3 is TGTGCCAGTAGTCTAGGGGACAGAAGGAATTCACCCCTCCACTTT. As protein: CASSLGDRRNSPLHF. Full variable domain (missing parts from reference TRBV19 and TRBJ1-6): DGGITQSPKYLFRKEGQNVTLSCEQNLNHDAMYWYRQDPGQGLRLIYYSQIVNDFQKGDIAEGYSVSREKKESFPLTVTSAQKNPTAFYLCASSLGDRRNSPLHFGNGTRLTVT.

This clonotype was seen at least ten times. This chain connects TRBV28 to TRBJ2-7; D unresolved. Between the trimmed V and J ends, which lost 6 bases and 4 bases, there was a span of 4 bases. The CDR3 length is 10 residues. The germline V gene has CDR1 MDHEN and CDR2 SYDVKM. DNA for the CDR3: TGTGCCAGCAGATCATACGAGCAGTACTTC. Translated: CASRSYEQYF.

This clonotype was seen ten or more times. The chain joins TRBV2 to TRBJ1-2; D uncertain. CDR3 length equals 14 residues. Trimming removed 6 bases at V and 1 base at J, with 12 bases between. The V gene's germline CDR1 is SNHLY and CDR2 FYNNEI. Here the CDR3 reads CASRSGRLNYGYTF. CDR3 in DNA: TGTGCCAGCAGAAGCGGACGGCTTAACTATGGCTACACCTTC.

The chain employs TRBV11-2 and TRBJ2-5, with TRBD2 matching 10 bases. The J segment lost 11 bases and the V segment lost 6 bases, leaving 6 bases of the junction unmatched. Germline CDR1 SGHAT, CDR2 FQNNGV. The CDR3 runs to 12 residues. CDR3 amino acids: CASRTSGLEQYF. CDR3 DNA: TGTGCCAGCAGGACTAGCGGGTTAGAACAGTACTTC.

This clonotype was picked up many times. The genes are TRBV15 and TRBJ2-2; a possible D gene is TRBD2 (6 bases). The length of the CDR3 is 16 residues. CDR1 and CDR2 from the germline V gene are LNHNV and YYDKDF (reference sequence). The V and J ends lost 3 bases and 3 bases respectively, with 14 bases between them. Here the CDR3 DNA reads TGTGCCACCAGCAGCGAAAGACTAGACCACACCGGGGAGCTGTTTTTT. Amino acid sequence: CATSSERLDHTGELFF.

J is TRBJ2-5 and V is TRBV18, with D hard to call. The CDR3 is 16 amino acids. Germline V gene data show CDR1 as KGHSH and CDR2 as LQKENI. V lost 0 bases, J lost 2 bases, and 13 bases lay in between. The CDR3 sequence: CASSPPNGPLQETQYF. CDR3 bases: TGTGCCAGCTCACCACCCAACGGGCCTTTACAAGAGACCCAGTACTTC. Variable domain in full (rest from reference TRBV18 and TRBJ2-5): NAGVMQNPRHLVRRRGQEARLRCSPMKGHSHVYWYRQLPEEGLKFMVYLQKENIIDESGMPKERFSAEFPKEGPSILRIQQVVRGDSAAYFCASSPPNGPLQETQYFGPGTRLLVL.

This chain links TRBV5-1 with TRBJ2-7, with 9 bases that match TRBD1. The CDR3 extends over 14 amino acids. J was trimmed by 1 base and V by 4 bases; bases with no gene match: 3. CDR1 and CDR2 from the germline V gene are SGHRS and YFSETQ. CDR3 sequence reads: CASSKGTGSYEQYF. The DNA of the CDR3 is TGCGCCAGCAGCAAAGGGACAGGGTCCTACGAGCAGTACTTC.